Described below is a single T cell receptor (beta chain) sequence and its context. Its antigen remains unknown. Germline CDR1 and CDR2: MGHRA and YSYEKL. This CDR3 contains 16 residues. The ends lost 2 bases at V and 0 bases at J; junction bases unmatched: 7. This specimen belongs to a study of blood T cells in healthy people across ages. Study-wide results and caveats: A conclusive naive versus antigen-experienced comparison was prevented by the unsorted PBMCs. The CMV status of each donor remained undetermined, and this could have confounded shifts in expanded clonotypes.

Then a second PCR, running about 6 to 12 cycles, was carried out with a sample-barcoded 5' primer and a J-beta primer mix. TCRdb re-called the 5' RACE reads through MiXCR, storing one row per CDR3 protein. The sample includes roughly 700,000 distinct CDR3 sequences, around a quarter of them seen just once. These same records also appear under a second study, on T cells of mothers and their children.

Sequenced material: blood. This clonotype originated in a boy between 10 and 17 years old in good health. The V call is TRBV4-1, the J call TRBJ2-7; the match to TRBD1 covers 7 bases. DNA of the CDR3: TGCGCCAGCAGCCAACAAGGACAGGAACCCTCCTACGAGCAGTACTTC. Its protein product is CASSQQGQEPSYEQYF.